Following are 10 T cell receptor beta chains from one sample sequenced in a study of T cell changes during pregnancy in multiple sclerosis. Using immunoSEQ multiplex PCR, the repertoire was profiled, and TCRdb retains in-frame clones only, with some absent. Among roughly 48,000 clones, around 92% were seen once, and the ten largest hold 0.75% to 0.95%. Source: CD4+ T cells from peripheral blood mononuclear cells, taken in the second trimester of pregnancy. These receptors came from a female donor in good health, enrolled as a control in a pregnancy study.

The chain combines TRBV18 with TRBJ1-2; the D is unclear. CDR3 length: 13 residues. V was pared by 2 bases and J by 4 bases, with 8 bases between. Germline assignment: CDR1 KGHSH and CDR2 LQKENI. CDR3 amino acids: CASSPSEGYGYTF. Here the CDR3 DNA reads TGTGCCAGCTCACCAAGTGAGGGCTATGGCTACACCTTC.

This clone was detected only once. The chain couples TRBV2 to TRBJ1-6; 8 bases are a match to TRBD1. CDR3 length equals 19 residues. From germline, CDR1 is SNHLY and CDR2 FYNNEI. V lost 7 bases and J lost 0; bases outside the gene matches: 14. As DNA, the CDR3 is TGTGCCAGCACACAAGGACAGGGTTTAAGGAGCTCCTATAATTCACCCCTCCACTTT. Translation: CASTQGQGLRSSYNSPLHF. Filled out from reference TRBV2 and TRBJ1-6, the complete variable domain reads EPEVTQTPSHQVTQMGQEVILRCVPISNHLYFYWYRQILGQKVEFLVSFYNNEISEKSEIFDDQFSVERPDGSNFTLKIRSTKLEDSAMYFCASTQGQGLRSSYNSPLHFGNGTRLTVT.

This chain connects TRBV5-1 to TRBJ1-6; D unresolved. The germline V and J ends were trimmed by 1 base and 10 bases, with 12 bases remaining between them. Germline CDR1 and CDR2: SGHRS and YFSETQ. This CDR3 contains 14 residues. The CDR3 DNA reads TGCGCCAGCAGCTTGAACGGACTCTCCTCACCCCTCCACTTT. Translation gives CASSLNGLSSPLHF.

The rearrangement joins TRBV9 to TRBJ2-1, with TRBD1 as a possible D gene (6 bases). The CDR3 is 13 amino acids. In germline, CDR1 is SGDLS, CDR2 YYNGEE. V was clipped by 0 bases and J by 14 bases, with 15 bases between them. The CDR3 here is CASSVGLRTVEFF. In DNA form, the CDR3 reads TGTGCCAGCAGCGTAGGTCTCAGGACAGTCGAGTTCTTC.

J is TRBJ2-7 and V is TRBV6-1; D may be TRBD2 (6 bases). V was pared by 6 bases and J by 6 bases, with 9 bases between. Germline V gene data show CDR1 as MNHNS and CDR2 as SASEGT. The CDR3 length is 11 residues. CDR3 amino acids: CASSRESEQYF. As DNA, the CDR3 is TGTGCCAGCAGCCGGGAGTCCGAGCAGTACTTC.

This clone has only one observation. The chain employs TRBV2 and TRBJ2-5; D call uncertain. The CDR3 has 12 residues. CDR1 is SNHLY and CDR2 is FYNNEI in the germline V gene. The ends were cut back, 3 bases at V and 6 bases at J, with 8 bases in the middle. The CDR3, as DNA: TGTGCCAGCAGTGATCAGTGGCAGACCCAGTACTTC. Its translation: CASSDQWQTQYF.

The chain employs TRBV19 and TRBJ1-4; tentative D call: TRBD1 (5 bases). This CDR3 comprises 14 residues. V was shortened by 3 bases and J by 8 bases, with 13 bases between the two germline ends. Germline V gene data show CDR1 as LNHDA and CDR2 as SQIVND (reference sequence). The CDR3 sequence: CASSIGAGREKLFF. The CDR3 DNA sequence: TGTGCCAGTAGTATTGGGGCAGGGCGGGAAAAACTGTTTTTT.

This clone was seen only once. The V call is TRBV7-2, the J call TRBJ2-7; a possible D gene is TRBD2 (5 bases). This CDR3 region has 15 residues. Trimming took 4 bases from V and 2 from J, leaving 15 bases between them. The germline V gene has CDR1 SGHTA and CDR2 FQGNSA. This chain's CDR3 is CASSSRQDGTYEQYF. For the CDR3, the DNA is TGTGCCAGCAGCTCTAGGCAGGACGGGACCTACGAGCAGTACTTC.

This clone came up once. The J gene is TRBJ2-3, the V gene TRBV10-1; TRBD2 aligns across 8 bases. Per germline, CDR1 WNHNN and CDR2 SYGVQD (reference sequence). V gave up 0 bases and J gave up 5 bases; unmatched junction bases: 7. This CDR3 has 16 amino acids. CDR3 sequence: CASSESSGRARDTQYF. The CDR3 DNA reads TGCGCCAGCAGTGAGTCGTCCGGGAGGGCCAGAGATACGCAGTATTTT.

The CDR3 loop is CASSLPHPTGNYGYTF. The DNA for the CDR3 is TGTGCCAGCAGCTTACCCCACCCAACAGGGAACTATGGCTACACCTTC. The V call is TRBV11-2, the J call TRBJ1-2; possibly TRBD1 for D (6 bases). The CDR3 runs to 16 residues. V lost 2 bases and J 2 bases, leaving 15 bases between the germline ends. Germline CDR1 is SGHAT and CDR2 is FQNNGV. The whole variable domain, filled in from reference TRBV11-2 and TRBJ1-2, reads EAGVAQSPRYKIIEKRQSVAFWCNPISGHATLYWYQQILGQGPKLLIQFQNNGVVDDSQLPKDRFSAERLKGVDSTLKIQPAKLEDSAVYLCASSLPHPTGNYGYTFGSGTRLTVV.